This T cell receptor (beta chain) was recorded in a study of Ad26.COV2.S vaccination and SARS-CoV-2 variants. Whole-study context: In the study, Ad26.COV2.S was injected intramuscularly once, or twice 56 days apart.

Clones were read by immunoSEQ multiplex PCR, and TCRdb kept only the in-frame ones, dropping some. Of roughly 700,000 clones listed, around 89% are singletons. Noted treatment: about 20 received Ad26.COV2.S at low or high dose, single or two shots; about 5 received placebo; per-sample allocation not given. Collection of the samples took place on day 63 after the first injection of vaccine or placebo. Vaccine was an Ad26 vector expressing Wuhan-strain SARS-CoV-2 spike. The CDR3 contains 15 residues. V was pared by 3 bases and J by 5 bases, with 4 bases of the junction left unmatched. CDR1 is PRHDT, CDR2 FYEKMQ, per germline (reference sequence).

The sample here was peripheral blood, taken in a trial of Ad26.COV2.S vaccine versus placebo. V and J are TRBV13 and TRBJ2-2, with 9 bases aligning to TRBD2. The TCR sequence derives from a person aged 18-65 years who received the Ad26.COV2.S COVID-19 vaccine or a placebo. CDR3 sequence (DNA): TGTGCCAGCAGCTTCGCGGGAGGGCGGACCGGGGAGCTGTTTTTT. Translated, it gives CASSFAGGRTGELFF. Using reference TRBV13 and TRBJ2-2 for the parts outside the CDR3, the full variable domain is AAGVIQSPRHLIKEKRETATLKCYPIPRHDTVYWYQQGPGQDPQFLISFYEKMQSDKGSIPDRFSAQQFSDYHSELNMSSLELGDSALYFCASSFAGGRTGELFFGEGSRLTVL.